This T cell receptor (beta chain) is from a study of T-cell reconstitution after alpha-beta-depleted transplantation in children. Findings of the study overall: TCRbeta diversity was high at day 60 in some patients (a result of surviving recipient T cells and thymic progenitors).

This clonotype has a handful of counts. Its antigen is unknown. Unique molecular identifiers were incorporated during preparation of the TCRbeta library. Via MiXCR, TCRdb re-called the PCR reads, giving one row per CDR3 protein. The sample holds around 440,000 distinct CDR3 sequences, roughly a tenth seen once. The germline CDR1 and CDR2 sequences are SEHNR and FQNEAQ (reference sequence). The CDR3 totals 15 residues. The V gene end was trimmed by 5 bases and the J gene end by 4 bases; junction bases not matched to a gene: 6. Sequenced material: PBMCs, taken before TCRalphabeta/CD19-depleted stem cell transplant. The sequence came from a child younger than 10 with inherited bone marrow failure, due to receive a stem cell transplant. The chain uses TRBV7-9 and TRBJ1-4, with 8 bases identical to TRBD1. The CDR3 bases are TGTGCCAGCAGCACAGGACAGGGATTTAATGAAAAACTGTTTTTT. This codes for CASSTGQGFNEKLFF.